These 16 T cell receptor beta chains were sequenced from one sample in a study of CD8 T cells in ankylosing spondylitis. The antigens for these receptors are not known. Study observations and caveats: There was a TCR beta motif, made of several highly homologous variants, that appeared characteristic of ankylosing spondylitis blood.

One entry per CDR3 protein results from TCRdb running MiXCR on the 5' RACE reads. The sample contains roughly 700,000 distinct CDR3 sequences, 19% of which appear only once. Sequencing was done on a sample of blood, either unsorted or a sorted T cell fraction (not recorded which). These receptors all come from a male donor with ankylosing spondylitis.

The V and J genes are TRBV28 and TRBJ2-7; 7 bases line up with TRBD2. CDR1 and CDR2 (germline): MDHEN, SYDVKM. CDR3 length: 15 amino acids. V lost 2 bases to trimming and J lost 6 bases; unmatched junction nucleotides: 10. The CDR3 coding sequence is TGTGCCAGCAGTTTAGTCCGGACTAGACTCTCCGAGCAGTACTTC. The encoded protein is CASSLVRTRLSEQYF.

This clonotype occurred a few times. The chain uses TRBV12-3 or TRBV12-4 and TRBJ1-6; 7 bases line up with TRBD1. V was clipped by 5 bases and J by 7 bases; unmatched bases: 8. The CDR3 has 15 residues. The CDR3 protein is CASSPAAGGNSPLHF. The CDR3 DNA sequence: TGTGCCAGCAGTCCCGCCGCAGGGGGGAATTCACCCCTCCACTTT.

The table lists this clonotype with a few counts. The chain joins TRBV29-1 to TRBJ2-2; 13 nucleotides agree with TRBD2. The ends lost 4 bases at V and 0 bases at J; junction bases unmatched: 5. Germline V gene sequence: CDR1 SQVTM, CDR2 ANQGSEA. This CDR3 spans 17 amino acids. The CDR3 is CSVVGTSGIANTGELFF. CDR3 coding DNA: TGCAGCGTTGTTGGGACTAGCGGGATCGCGAACACCGGGGAGCTGTTTTTT.

This clonotype was seen repeatedly, ten times or more. This sequence joins TRBV12-3 or TRBV12-4 and TRBJ1-1; perhaps TRBD1 as D (6 bases). The CDR3 loop spans 14 amino acids. The V end lost 2 bases, the J end lost 5 bases, and 12 bases lay between the germline ends. The CDR3 here is CASSLRGSSTEAFF. The CDR3 DNA is TGTGCCAGCAGTTTAAGGGGGAGTAGTACTGAAGCTTTCTTT.

CDR3 sequence (DNA): TGTGCCATCAGTCACCAGTCAGATACGCAGTATTTT. Translation gives CAISHQSDTQYF. V and J are TRBV10-3 and TRBJ2-3; D gene ambiguous. CDR1 and CDR2 from the germline V gene are ENHRY and SYGVKD. The CDR3 extends over 12 amino acids. Trimming took off 5 bases at V and 4 bases at J, with 7 bases between the two ends.

The chain uses TRBV7-9 and TRBJ2-1; 7 bases match TRBD2. CDR3 size: 15 residues. After removal of 11 bases from V and 6 bases from J, the junction contained 16 bases not matched to a gene. CDR1 SEHNR and CDR2 FQNEAQ come from the germline V gene (reference sequence). The CDR3, as DNA: TGTGCCGGGACTACGTCTGATTCCCTACGCAATGAGCAGTTCTTC. Residues: CAGTTSDSLRNEQFF.

V gene TRBV5-6 combines with J gene TRBJ2-7; 11 positions match TRBD1. This CDR3 has 16 residues. V was pared by 6 bases and J by 6 bases, with 14 bases of the junction left unmatched. CDR1 is SGHDT, CDR2 YYEEEE, per germline. CDR3 bases: TGTGCCAGCACCTTATTCCGGGGACAGGGGGGCCGCGAGCAGTACTTC. As protein: CASTLFRGQGGREQYF.

The rearrangement uses TRBV6-1 and TRBJ1-6; 9 positions match TRBD1. CDR1 is MNHNS, CDR2 SASEGT, per germline. CDR3 length equals 13 residues. The junction had 3 bases not matched to a gene; V was cut back by 6 bases and J by 9 bases. CDR3 coding DNA: TGTGCCAGCAGGGACAGGGGAGTTTCACCCCTCCACTTT. As protein: CASRDRGVSPLHF.

The table lists this clonotype with a few counts. The rearrangement joins TRBV27 to TRBJ1-1, with a tentative D call TRBD1 (5 bases). V was trimmed by 5 bases and J by 4 bases, leaving 14 bases between them. CDR3 length equals 14 residues. Germline lookup yields CDR1 MNHEY and CDR2 SMNVEV (reference sequence). The CDR3 spells CASSPGLGLTEAFF. CDR3 DNA sequence: TGTGCCAGCAGTCCAGGGTTAGGGCTCACTGAAGCTTTCTTT.

The chain links TRBV5-6 to TRBJ2-4; D is unclear. The V gene lost 3 bases and the J gene lost 0 bases, with 7 bases spanning the gap. This CDR3 has 14 amino acids. CDR1 is SGHDT and CDR2 is YYEEEE in the germline V gene. CDR3 in DNA: TGTGCCAGCAGCTCTTTTCAAGCCAAAAACATTCAGTACTTC. It translates to CASSSFQAKNIQYF.

Here the CDR3 reads CASSSAGLAGDLEQFF. CDR3 sequence (DNA): TGTGCCAGCAGCTCCGCGGGACTAGCGGGAGACCTAGAGCAGTTCTTC. J is TRBJ2-1 and V is TRBV12-3 or TRBV12-4, with TRBD2 matching over 14 bases. There are 16 residues in the CDR3. V lost 6 bases to trimming and J lost 10 bases; unmatched junction nucleotides: 11.

CDR3 in DNA: TGCGCCAGCAGCGTCGGGACAGGGGATGGCTACACCTTC. It yields the protein CASSVGTGDGYTF. The chain uses TRBV5-1 and TRBJ1-2; 10 nucleotides line up with TRBD1. CDR1 is SGHRS, CDR2 YFSETQ, per germline. V shed 4 bases and J 6 bases; nucleotides not matched to a gene: 3. The CDR3 covers 13 residues.

This sequence joins TRBV9 and TRBJ1-1, with unresolved D. CDR3 length: 14 residues. Trimming pared 1 base from V and 1 base from J, leaving 8 bases between. The germline CDR1 and CDR2 sequences are SGDLS and YYNGEE. In DNA, the CDR3 is TGTGCCAGCAGCGTAACCGGGGAGAACACTGAAGCTTTCTTT. Its translation is CASSVTGENTEAFF.

This clonotype appeared a few times. The chain combines TRBV12-3 or TRBV12-4 with TRBJ2-7; D possibly corresponds to TRBD1 (6 bases). V shed 5 bases and J shed 6 bases, with 17 bases lying between them. The CDR3 covers 14 residues. CDR3: CASSNRDIMREQYF. CDR3 in DNA: TGTGCCAGCAGTAACCGGGACATAATGCGCGAGCAGTACTTC.

In its sample, this clonotype was seen a few times. V and J are TRBV20-1 and TRBJ2-7; D is unclear. Germline V gene lookup returns CDR1 DFQATT and CDR2 SNEGSKA (reference sequence). CDR3 length equals 14 residues. Trimming took off 0 bases at V and 0 bases at J, with 9 bases between the two ends. The CDR3 DNA is TGCAGTGCTAGAGACAGAGACTTCTCCTACGAGCAGTACTTC. Protein: CSARDRDFSYEQYF.

The genes are TRBV20-1 and TRBJ2-2; the match to TRBD2 covers 11 bases. In germline, CDR1 is DFQATT, CDR2 SNEGSKA (reference sequence). The CDR3 contains 14 residues. The J segment lost 5 bases and the V segment lost 6 bases, leaving 5 bases of the junction unmatched. Here the CDR3 DNA reads TGCAGTGCGGGATCTAGCGGGGGGACCGGGGAGCTGTTTTTT. Translating gives CSAGSSGGTGELFF.